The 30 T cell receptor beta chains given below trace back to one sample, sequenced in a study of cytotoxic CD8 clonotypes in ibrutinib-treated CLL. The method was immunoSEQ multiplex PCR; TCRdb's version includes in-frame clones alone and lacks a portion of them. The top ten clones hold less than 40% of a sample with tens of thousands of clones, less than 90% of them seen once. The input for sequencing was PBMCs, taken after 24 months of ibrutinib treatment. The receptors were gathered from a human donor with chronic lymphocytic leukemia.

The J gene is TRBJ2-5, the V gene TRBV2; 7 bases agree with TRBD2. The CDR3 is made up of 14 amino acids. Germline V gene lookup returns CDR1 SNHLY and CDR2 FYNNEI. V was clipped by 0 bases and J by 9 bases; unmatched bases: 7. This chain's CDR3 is CASSEAHGGLAQYF. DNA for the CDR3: TGTGCCAGCAGTGAAGCGCACGGGGGGTTGGCCCAGTACTTC.

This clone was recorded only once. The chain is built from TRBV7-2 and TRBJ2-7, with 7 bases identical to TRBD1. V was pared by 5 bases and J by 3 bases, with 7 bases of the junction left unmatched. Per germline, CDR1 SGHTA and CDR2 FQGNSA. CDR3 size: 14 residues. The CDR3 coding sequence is TGTGCCAGCAGCCCTTACAGGGGCGGCTACGAGCAGTACTTC. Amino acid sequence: CASSPYRGGYEQYF.

CDR3 residues: CSAEDGNEQFF. CDR3 DNA sequence: TGCAGTGCTGAGGACGGAAATGAGCAGTTCTTC. J is TRBJ2-1 and V is TRBV20-1; no clear D. From germline, CDR1 is DFQATT and CDR2 SNEGSKA (reference sequence). V lost 5 bases and J lost 7, with 9 bases in between. The CDR3 runs 11 residues.

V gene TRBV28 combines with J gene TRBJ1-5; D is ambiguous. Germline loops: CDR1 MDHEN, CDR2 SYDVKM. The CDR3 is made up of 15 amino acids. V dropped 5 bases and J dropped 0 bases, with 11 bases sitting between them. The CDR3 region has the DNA TGTGCCAGCAGTCAGCTCCGGGGTAGCAATCAGCCCCAGCATTTT. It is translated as CASSQLRGSNQPQHF.

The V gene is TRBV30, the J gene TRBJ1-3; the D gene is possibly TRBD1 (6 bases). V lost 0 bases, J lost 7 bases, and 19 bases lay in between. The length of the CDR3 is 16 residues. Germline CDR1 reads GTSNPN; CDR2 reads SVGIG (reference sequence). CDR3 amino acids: CAWSVGLRGASNTIYF. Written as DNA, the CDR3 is TGTGCCTGGAGTGTGGGCCTTAGGGGGGCTAGTAACACCATATATTTT.

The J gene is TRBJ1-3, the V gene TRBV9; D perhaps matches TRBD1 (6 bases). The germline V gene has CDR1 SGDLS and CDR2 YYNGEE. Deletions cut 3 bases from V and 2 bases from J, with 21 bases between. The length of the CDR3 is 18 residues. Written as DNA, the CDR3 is TGTGCCAGCAGCGACCATTCAAGGGGGGAATTTCCTGGAAACACCATATATTTT. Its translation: CASSDHSRGEFPGNTIYF. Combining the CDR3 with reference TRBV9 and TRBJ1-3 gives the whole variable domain DSGVTQTPKHLITATGQRVTLRCSPRSGDLSVYWYQQSLDQGLQFLIQYYNGEERAKGNILERFSAQQFPDLHSELNLSSLELGDSALYFCASSDHSRGEFPGNTIYFGEGSWLTVV.

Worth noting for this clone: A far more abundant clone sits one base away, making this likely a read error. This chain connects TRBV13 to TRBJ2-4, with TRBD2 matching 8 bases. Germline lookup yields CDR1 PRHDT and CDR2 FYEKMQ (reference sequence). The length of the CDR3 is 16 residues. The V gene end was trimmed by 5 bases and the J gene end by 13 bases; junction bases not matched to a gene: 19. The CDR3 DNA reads TGTGCCAGCAGCCCCTCCCCAGCGGGAGCCCACAATGAGCAGTACTTC. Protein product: CASSPSPAGAHNEQYF.

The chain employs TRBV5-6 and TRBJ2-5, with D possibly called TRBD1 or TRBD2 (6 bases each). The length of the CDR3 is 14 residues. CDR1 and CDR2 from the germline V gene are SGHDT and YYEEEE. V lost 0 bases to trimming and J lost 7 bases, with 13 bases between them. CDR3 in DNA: TGTGCCAGCAGCTTGGGGGGGGCCGATCGGACCCAGTACTTC. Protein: CASSLGGADRTQYF.

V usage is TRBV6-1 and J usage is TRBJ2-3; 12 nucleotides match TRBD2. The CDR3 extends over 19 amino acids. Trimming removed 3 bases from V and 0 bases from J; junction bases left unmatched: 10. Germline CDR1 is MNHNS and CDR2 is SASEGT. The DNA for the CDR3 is TGTGCCAGCAGTGACCTGACTAGCGGGAGCGTGGGTAGCACAGATACGCAGTATTTT. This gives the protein CASSDLTSGSVGSTDTQYF.

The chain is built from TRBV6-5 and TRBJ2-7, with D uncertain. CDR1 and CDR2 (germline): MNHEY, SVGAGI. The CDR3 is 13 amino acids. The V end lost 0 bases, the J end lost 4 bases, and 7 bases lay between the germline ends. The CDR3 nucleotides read TGTGCCAGCAGTTACTCGGGCAAGTACGAGCAGTACTTC. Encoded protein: CASSYSGKYEQYF.

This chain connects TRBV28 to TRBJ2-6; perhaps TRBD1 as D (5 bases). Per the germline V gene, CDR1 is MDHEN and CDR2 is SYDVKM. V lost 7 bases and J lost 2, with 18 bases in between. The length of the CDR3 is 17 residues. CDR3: CASTQWQGDTGANVLTF. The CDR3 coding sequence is TGTGCCAGCACCCAGTGGCAGGGTGACACTGGGGCCAACGTCCTGACTTTC.

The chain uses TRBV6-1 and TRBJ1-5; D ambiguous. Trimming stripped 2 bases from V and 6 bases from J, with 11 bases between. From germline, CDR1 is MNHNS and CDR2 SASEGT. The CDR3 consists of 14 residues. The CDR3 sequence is CASSELRTPQPQHF. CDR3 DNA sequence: TGTGCCAGCAGTGAATTAAGAACGCCTCAGCCCCAGCATTTT.

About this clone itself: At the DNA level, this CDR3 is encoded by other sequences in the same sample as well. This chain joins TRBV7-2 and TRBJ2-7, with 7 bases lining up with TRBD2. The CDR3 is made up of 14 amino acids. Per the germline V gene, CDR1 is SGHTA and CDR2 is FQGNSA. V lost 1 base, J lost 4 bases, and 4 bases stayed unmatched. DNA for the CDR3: TGTGCCAGCAGCTTAGATGCTAGCGGTTACGAGCAGTACTTC. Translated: CASSLDASGYEQYF.

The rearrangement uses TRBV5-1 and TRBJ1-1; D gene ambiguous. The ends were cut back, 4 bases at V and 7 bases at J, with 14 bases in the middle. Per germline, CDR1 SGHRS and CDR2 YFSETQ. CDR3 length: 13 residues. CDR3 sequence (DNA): TGCGCCAGCAGCCCCTCACAAGGGAATGAAGCTTTCTTT. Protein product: CASSPSQGNEAFF.

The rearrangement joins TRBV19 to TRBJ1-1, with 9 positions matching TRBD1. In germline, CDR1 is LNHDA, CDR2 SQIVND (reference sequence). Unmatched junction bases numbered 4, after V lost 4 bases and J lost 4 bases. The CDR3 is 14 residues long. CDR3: CASSTTGGVTEAFF. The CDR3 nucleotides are TGTGCCAGTAGTACCACAGGGGGCGTCACTGAAGCTTTCTTT. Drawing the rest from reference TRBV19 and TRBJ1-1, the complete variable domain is DGGITQSPKYLFRKEGQNVTLSCEQNLNHDAMYWYRQDPGQGLRLIYYSQIVNDFQKGDIAEGYSVSREKKESFPLTVTSAQKNPTAFYLCASSTTGGVTEAFFGQGTRLTVV.

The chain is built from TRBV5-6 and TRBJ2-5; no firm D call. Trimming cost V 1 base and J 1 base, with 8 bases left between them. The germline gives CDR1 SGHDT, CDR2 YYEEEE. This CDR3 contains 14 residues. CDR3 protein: CASSLFHLQETQYF. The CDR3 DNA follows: TGTGCCAGCAGCTTGTTTCACCTCCAAGAGACCCAGTACTTC.

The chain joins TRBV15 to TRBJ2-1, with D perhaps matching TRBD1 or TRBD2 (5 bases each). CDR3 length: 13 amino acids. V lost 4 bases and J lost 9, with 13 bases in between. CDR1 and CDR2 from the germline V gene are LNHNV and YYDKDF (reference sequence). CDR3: CATSKGGAGEQFF. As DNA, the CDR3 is TGTGCCACCAGCAAGGGTGGGGCGGGTGAGCAGTTCTTC.

CDR3 residues: CASSIWAGELFF. As DNA, the CDR3 is TGTGCCAGTAGTATTTGGGCCGGGGAGCTGTTTTTT. The V and J genes are TRBV19 and TRBJ2-2; D is uncertain. V was clipped by 3 bases and J by 6 bases, with 5 bases between them. This CDR3 comprises 12 residues. CDR1 and CDR2 (germline): LNHDA, SQIVND (reference sequence).

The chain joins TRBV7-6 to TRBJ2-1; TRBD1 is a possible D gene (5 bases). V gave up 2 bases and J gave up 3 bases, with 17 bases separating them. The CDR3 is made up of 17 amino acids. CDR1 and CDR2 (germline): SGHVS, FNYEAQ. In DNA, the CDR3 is TGTGCCAGCAGCTTATTGTCTGTCGACAGCTACTACAATGAGCAGTTCTTC. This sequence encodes CASSLLSVDSYYNEQFF.

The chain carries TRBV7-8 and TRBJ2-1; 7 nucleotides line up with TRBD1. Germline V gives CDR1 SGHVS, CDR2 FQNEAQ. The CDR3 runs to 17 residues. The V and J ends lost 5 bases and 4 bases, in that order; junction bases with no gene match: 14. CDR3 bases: TGTGCCAGCAGCGCCCCCTTACAGGGGTGGGCATACAATGAGCAGTTCTTC. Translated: CASSAPLQGWAYNEQFF.

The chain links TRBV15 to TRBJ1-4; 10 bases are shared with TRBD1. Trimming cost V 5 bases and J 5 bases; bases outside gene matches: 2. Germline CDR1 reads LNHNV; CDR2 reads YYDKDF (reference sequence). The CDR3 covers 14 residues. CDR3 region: CATSRDRGNEKLFF. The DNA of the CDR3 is TGTGCCACCAGCCGGGACAGGGGAAATGAAAAACTGTTTTTT. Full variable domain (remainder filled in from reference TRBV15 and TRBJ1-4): DAMVIQNPRYQVTQFGKPVTLSCSQTLNHNVMYWYQQKSSQAPKLLFHYYDKDFNNEADTPDNFQSRRPNTSFCFLDIRSPGLGDTAMYLCATSRDRGNEKLFFGSGTQLSVL.

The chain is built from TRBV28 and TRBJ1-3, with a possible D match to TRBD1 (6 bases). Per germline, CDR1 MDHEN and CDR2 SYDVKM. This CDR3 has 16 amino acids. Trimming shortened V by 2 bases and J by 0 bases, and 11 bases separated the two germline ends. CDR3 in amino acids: CASSLGGSRSGNTIYF. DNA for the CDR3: TGTGCCAGCAGTTTAGGGGGCTCCCGCTCTGGAAACACCATATATTTT.

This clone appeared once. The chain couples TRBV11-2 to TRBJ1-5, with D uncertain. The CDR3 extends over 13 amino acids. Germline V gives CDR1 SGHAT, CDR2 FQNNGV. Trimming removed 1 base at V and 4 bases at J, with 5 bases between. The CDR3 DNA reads TGTGCCAGCAGCTTAGGGAGAAATCAGCCCCAGCATTTT. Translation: CASSLGRNQPQHF.

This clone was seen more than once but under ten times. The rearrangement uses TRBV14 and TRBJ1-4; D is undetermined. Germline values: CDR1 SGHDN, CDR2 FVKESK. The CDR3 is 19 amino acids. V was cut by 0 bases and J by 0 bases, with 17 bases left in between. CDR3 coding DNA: TGTGCCAGCAGCCAAGATCATCGCAAGGGAGTTGCAACTAATGAAAAACTGTTTTTT. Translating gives CASSQDHRKGVATNEKLFF.

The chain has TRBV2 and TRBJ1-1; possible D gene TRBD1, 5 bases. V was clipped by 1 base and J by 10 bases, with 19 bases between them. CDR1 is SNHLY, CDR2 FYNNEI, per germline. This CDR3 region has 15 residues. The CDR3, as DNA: TGTGCCAGCAGTGAAGAGGGGCAGGGTGCCGTTGGAGCTTTCTTT. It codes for CASSEEGQGAVGAFF.

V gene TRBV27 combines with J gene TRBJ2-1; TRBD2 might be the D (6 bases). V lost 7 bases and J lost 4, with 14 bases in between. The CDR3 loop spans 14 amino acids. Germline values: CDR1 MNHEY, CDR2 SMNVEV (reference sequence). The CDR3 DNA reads TGTGCCAGCATGCCGGGAGTAAATTACAATGAGCAGTTCTTC. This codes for CASMPGVNYNEQFF.

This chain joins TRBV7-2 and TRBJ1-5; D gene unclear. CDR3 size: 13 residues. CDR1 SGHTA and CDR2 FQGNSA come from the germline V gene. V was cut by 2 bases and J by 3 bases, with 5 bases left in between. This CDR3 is CASSLRVNQPQHF. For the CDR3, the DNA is TGTGCCAGCAGCTTACGGGTCAATCAGCCCCAGCATTTT. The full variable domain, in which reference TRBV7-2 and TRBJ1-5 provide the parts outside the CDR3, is GAGVSQSPSNKVTEKGKDVELRCDPISGHTALYWYRQSLGQGLEFLIYFQGNSAPDKSGLPSDRFSAERTGGSVSTLTIQRTQQEDSAVYLCASSLRVNQPQHFGDGTRLSIL.

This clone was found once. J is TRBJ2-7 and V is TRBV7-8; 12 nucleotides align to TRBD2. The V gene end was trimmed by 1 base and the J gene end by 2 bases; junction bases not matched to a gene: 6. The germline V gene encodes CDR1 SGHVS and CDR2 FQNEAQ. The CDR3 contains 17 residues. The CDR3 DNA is TGTGCCAGCAGCTTAGGACTAGCGGGAGTGCAAGCCTACGAGCAGTACTTC. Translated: CASSLGLAGVQAYEQYF.

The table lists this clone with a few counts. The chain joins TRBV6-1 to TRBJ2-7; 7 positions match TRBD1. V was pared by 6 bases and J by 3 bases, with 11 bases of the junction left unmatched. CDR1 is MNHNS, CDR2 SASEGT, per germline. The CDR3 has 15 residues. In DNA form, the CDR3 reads TGTGCCAGCAGCGACCCAGGGGGTCATGGCTACGAGCAGTACTTC. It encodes CASSDPGGHGYEQYF.

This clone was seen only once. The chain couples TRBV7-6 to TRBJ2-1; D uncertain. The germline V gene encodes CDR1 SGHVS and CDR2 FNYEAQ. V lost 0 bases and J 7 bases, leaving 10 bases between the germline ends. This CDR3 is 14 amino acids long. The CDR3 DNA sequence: TGTGCCAGCAGCTTAGCCGGCGTAACAAATGAGCAGTTCTTC. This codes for CASSLAGVTNEQFF.